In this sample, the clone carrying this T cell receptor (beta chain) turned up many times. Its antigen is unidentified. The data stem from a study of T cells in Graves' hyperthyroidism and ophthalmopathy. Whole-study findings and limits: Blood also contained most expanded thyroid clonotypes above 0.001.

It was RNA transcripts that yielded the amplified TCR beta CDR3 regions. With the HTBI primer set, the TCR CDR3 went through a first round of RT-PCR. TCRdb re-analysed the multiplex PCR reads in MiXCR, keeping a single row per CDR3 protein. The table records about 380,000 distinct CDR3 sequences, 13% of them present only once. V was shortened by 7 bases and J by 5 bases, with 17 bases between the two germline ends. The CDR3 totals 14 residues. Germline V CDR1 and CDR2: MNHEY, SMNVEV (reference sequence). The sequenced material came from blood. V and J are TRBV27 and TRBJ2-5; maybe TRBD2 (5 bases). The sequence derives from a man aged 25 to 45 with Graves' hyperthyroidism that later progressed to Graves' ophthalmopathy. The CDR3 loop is CASKSWGEKETQYF. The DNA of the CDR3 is TGTGCCAGCAAATCTTGGGGAGAAAAGGAGACCCAGTACTTC.